Below, 16 T cell receptor beta chains from the same sample are listed, as sequenced in a study of T cells in Graves' hyperthyroidism and ophthalmopathy. RNA transcripts yielded amplified TCR beta CDR3 regions. TCR CDR3 regions were first amplified by RT-PCR with HTBI primers. Each CDR3 protein gets one entry after TCRdb re-called the multiplex PCR reads with MiXCR. The sample includes roughly 380,000 distinct CDR3 sequences, roughly an eighth seen only once; the top ten take 5% to 6.5%. Sequencing was carried out using blood. All receptors come from a woman aged 18-35 years with Graves' hyperthyroidism.

This clonotype came up many times. The chain combines TRBV28 with TRBJ1-1, with 8 bases fitting TRBD1. The CDR3 totals 15 residues. J was trimmed by 2 bases and V by 3 bases; bases with no gene match: 5. Germline CDR1 reads MDHEN; CDR2 reads SYDVKM. CDR3 region: CASSFRPGGNTEAFF. As DNA, the CDR3 is TGTGCCAGCAGTTTTCGGCCAGGGGGCAACACTGAAGCTTTCTTT. Using reference TRBV28 and TRBJ1-1 for the parts outside the CDR3, the full variable domain is DVKVTQSSRYLVKRTGEKVFLECVQDMDHENMFWYRQDPGLGLRLIYFSYDVKMKEKGDIPEGYSVSREKKERFSLILESASTNQTSMYLCASSFRPGGNTEAFFGQGTRLTVV.

This clonotype was found many times. V and J are TRBV28 and TRBJ2-3; 7 bases are a match to TRBD1. This CDR3 contains 14 residues. Per germline, CDR1 MDHEN and CDR2 SYDVKM. Unmatched junction bases numbered 4, after V lost 1 base and J lost 6 bases. Here the CDR3 DNA reads TGTGCCAGCAGTTTATCCTTACAGGGGGATACGCAGTATTTT. Its protein is CASSLSLQGDTQYF.

The rearrangement links TRBV7-2 to TRBJ2-7; possible D gene TRBD1, 6 bases. V lost 0 bases, J lost 0 bases, and 9 bases lay in between. This CDR3 has 15 residues. Germline V gives CDR1 SGHTA, CDR2 FQGNSA. The CDR3 DNA reads TGTGCCAGCAGCTTAGCATGGGACAACTCCTACGAGCAGTACTTC. Amino acid sequence: CASSLAWDNSYEQYF.

This clonotype was seen a handful of times. The chain couples TRBV11-2 to TRBJ2-2, with D uncertain. V lost 5 bases and J 3 bases, leaving 10 bases between the germline ends. There are 14 residues in the CDR3. The germline gives CDR1 SGHAT, CDR2 FQNNGV. CDR3 sequence reads: CASSPRADTGELFF. The CDR3 bases are TGTGCCAGCAGCCCTCGGGCTGACACCGGGGAGCTGTTTTTT.

This clonotype has at least ten counts. V and J are TRBV15 and TRBJ2-1; 7 positions match TRBD1. There are 16 residues in the CDR3. With V trimmed by 0 bases and J by 12 bases, 14 bases remained unmatched. Germline assignment: CDR1 LNHNV and CDR2 YYDKDF (reference sequence). CDR3 sequence reads: CATSRDRTGGEGGQFF. The CDR3 DNA reads TGTGCCACCAGCAGAGATAGGACAGGAGGCGAAGGCGGGCAGTTCTTC.

This clonotype was seen more than once but under ten times. The CDR3 region is CASSSARLAGVYEQFF. CDR3 DNA sequence: TGTGCCAGCAGCTCAGCAAGACTAGCGGGAGTATATGAGCAGTTCTTC. V gene TRBV7-9 combines with J gene TRBJ2-1; 12 bases line up with TRBD2. The CDR3 has 16 residues. The J segment lost 8 bases and the V segment lost 4 bases, leaving 9 bases of the junction unmatched. Germline CDR1 and CDR2: SEHNR and FQNEAQ (reference sequence).

J is TRBJ2-5 and V is TRBV7-8; TRBD2 aligns across 16 bases. Germline V gene sequence: CDR1 SGHVS, CDR2 FQNEAQ. The CDR3 has 18 amino acids. With V trimmed by 6 bases and J by 4 bases, 11 bases remained unmatched. CDR3 protein: CASSGTGTSGRALETQYF. The CDR3 nucleotides are TGTGCCAGCAGTGGGACAGGGACTAGCGGGAGGGCCTTAGAGACCCAGTACTTC.

V gene TRBV6-4 combines with J gene TRBJ2-3, with TRBD2 identical over 13 bases. The CDR3 spans 18 residues. V dropped 6 bases and J dropped 0; count of bases not matched to a gene: 9. CDR1 MRHNA and CDR2 SNTAGT come from the germline V gene. Written as DNA, the CDR3 is TGTGCCAGCAGAGCCGGGACTAGCGGGATTCGTAGCACAGATACGCAGTATTTT. It specifies CASRAGTSGIRSTDTQYF.

The rearrangement links TRBV10-2 to TRBJ2-1; a weak D match, TRBD2 (6 bases). The J call may be mistaken, given a closer DNA end match to TRBJ2-7. The CDR3 totals 14 residues. From germline, CDR1 is WSHSY and CDR2 SAAADI. CDR3 sequence (DNA): TGCGCCAGCAGTGATGGTGGAGGGCGCAATGAGCAGTACTTC. Protein sequence: CASSDGGGRNEQYF.

This clonotype appeared a single time. This chain links TRBV4-1 with TRBJ2-6; D uncertain. Deletions cut 4 bases from V and 2 bases from J, with 6 bases between. This CDR3 spans 14 amino acids. Germline assignment: CDR1 MGHRA and CDR2 YSYEKL. As DNA, the CDR3 is TGCGCCAGCAGCCGGACCGCTGGGGCCAACGTCCTGACTTTC. Translated: CASSRTAGANVLTF.

This clonotype was picked up many times. V usage is TRBV2 and J usage is TRBJ2-7, with D tentatively TRBD2 (5 bases). In germline, CDR1 is SNHLY, CDR2 FYNNEI. This CDR3 is built from 15 residues. V was shortened by 6 bases and J by 3 bases, with 18 bases between the two germline ends. The CDR3 sequence is CASSATRSNLYEQYF. The CDR3 nucleotides read TGTGCCAGCAGCGCAACTAGATCCAATCTCTACGAGCAGTACTTC.

This clonotype was counted between two and nine times. The chain combines TRBV12-3 or TRBV12-4 with TRBJ2-1; 11 bases fit TRBD2. The V segment lost 6 bases and the J segment 0 bases; nucleotides outside the gene matches: 1. This CDR3 contains 15 residues. As DNA, the CDR3 is TGTGCCAGCAGGGGACTAGCGGACTCCTACAATGAGCAGTTCTTC. It translates to CASRGLADSYNEQFF.

In its sample, this clonotype was seen many times. The V call is TRBV12-3 or TRBV12-4, the J call TRBJ1-4; tentatively, D is TRBD1 (5 bases). V shed 2 bases and J shed 8 bases, with 12 bases lying between them. The CDR3 runs to 14 residues. The CDR3 here is CASSLMGRGEKLFF. CDR3 sequence (DNA): TGTGCCAGCAGTTTAATGGGACGCGGGGAAAAACTGTTTTTT.

Only a few counts were recorded for this clonotype. The chain employs TRBV7-3 and TRBJ2-1; TRBD2 aligns across 7 bases. J gave up 2 bases and V 4 bases, and 8 bases lay outside the gene matches. The V gene's germline CDR1 is SGHTA and CDR2 FQGTGA. The CDR3 length is 16 residues. The CDR3 DNA reads as TGTGCCAGCAGCTCCCCAGGGCGGGAGCCCTACAATGAGCAGTTCTTC. Amino acid sequence: CASSSPGREPYNEQFF.

CDR3 nucleotides: TGTGCCAGCAGGGCGGGCCAGCTGGGAAACACCATATATTTT. Protein sequence: CASRAGQLGNTIYF. The genes are TRBV6-1 and TRBJ1-3; D remains ambiguous. Trimming cost V 6 bases and J 4 bases, with 13 bases left between them. Germline CDR1 reads MNHNS; CDR2 reads SASEGT. The CDR3 has 14 amino acids.

This clonotype appeared a few times. This sequence joins TRBV19 and TRBJ2-3; TRBD1 might be the D (6 bases). The CDR3 is 15 amino acids. Germline CDR1 LNHDA, CDR2 SQIVND (reference sequence). V was cut by 5 bases and J by 1 base, with 13 bases left in between. CDR3 sequence reads: CASSPGWGRTDTQYF. The CDR3 region has the DNA TGTGCCAGTAGTCCTGGCTGGGGGCGCACAGATACGCAGTATTTT. Complete variable domain (other parts from reference TRBV19 and TRBJ2-3): DGGITQSPKYLFRKEGQNVTLSCEQNLNHDAMYWYRQDPGQGLRLIYYSQIVNDFQKGDIAEGYSVSREKKESFPLTVTSAQKNPTAFYLCASSPGWGRTDTQYFGPGTRLTVL.